Listed below are T cell receptor beta chains from one sample, sequenced in a study of preoperative IRX-2 immunotherapy in early breast cancer. The data were produced by immunoSEQ multiplex PCR, yet TCRdb's version contains in-frame clones alone and is incomplete. The sample holds over 9,500 clones, around 85% seen once. This specimen was lymph node tissue, taken before IRX-2 immunotherapy. The receptor source for this set is a human donor with breast cancer. CDR3s include the opening cysteine and the closing phenylalanine or tryptophan. Each record gives: CDR3 DNA, CDR3 protein, clone size, V gene, J gene, D gene. D genes are given only for firm matches. Some rows mark clone size as missing; the rest say once, few, many or name a class of expanded clone.

CDR3 DNA: TGTGCCACCAGCCAGACTAGCGGGGGTACCTACGAGCAGTACTTC
CDR3 protein: CATSQTSGGTYEQYF
clone size: -
V gene: TRBV15
J gene: TRBJ2-7
D gene: TRBD2

CDR3 DNA: TGTGCCAGCGTAATGAACACTGAAGCTTTCTTT
CDR3 protein: CASVMNTEAFF
clone size: -
V gene: TRBV12-5
J gene: TRBJ1-1
D gene: -

CDR3 DNA: TGTGCCAGCAGCTTGAAGTCCAGGCGAACCTACAATGAGCAGTTCTTC
CDR3 protein: CASSLKSRRTYNEQFF
clone size: -
V gene: TRBV11-3
J gene: TRBJ2-1
D gene: -

CDR3 DNA: TGTGCCAGCAGTGCGGAAAAAAACATTCAGTACTTC
CDR3 protein: CASSAEKNIQYF
clone size: once
V gene: TRBV6-8
J gene: TRBJ2-4
D gene: -

CDR3 DNA: TGCATCAGGAGCGGACCTCCGGAAAAACTGTTTTTT
CDR3 protein: CIRSGPPEKLFF
clone size: -
V gene: TRBV29-1
J gene: TRBJ1-4
D gene: -

CDR3 DNA: TGTGCCAGCAAGAGCGGTTATGCCCAGGGCGAGCAGTTCTTC
CDR3 protein: CASKSGYAQGEQFF
clone size: -
V gene: TRBV6-8
J gene: TRBJ2-1
D gene: -

CDR3 DNA: TGTGCCAGCAGCCAAGTCAGTAGTGGGTTGGTGGACTACGAGCAGTACTTC
CDR3 protein: CASSQVSSGLVDYEQYF
clone size: -
V gene: TRBV11-3
J gene: TRBJ2-7
D gene: -

CDR3 DNA: TGTGCCAGTAGTTCAGGGGGCGGCGTTGAAGCTTTCTTT
CDR3 protein: CASSSGGGVEAFF
clone size: -
V gene: TRBV19
J gene: TRBJ1-1
D gene: TRBD1

CDR3 DNA: TGTGCCAGCAAACCAGAAGCTAACTATGGCTACACCTTC
CDR3 protein: CASKPEANYGYTF
clone size: -
V gene: TRBV6-8
J gene: TRBJ1-2
D gene: -

CDR3 DNA: TGTGCCATCAGGAGGACGGCGAACACTGAAGCTTTCTTT
CDR3 protein: CAIRRTANTEAFF
clone size: -
V gene: TRBV6-8
J gene: TRBJ1-1
D gene: -

CDR3 DNA: TGTGCCAGTAGTATCCTGTCGGGAGGGCCGCTGGGCAATGAGCAGTTCTTC
CDR3 protein: CASSILSGGPLGNEQFF
clone size: -
V gene: TRBV19
J gene: TRBJ2-1
D gene: TRBD2

CDR3 DNA: TGTGCCAGCAGCCTCAGGACAGTAGCCTACGAGCAGTACTTC
CDR3 protein: CASSLRTVAYEQYF
clone size: once
V gene: TRBV14
J gene: TRBJ2-7
D gene: -

CDR3 DNA: TGTGCCAATTCGGGTCAGGGGAACACCGGGGAGCTGTTTTTT
CDR3 protein: CANSGQGNTGELFF
clone size: -
V gene: TRBV12-2
J gene: TRBJ2-2
D gene: -

CDR3 DNA: TGTGCCAGTAGTATAACAGGGGCTTGGGAGACCCAGTACTTC
CDR3 protein: CASSITGAWETQYF
clone size: -
V gene: TRBV19
J gene: TRBJ2-5
D gene: TRBD1

CDR3 DNA: TGTGCCAGCAGTGTAGCGGGAGTGGGGACAGATACGCAGTATTTT
CDR3 protein: CASSVAGVGTDTQYF
clone size: -
V gene: TRBV6-8
J gene: TRBJ2-3
D gene: TRBD2

CDR3 DNA: TGTGCCAGCAGCTTGGTATCAGGAGGGACAGATACGCAGTATTTT
CDR3 protein: CASSLVSGGTDTQYF
clone size: -
V gene: TRBV7-6
J gene: TRBJ2-3
D gene: -

CDR3 DNA: TGTGCCAGCAGTTCTCTGGGAGCGGGAGGTCTCGATGAGCAGTTCTTC
CDR3 protein: CASSSLGAGGLDEQFF
clone size: -
V gene: TRBV6-7
J gene: TRBJ2-1
D gene: TRBD2

CDR3 DNA: TGCAGCGTTAAAACAGGTTCTAACTATGGCTACACCTTC
CDR3 protein: CSVKTGSNYGYTF
clone size: -
V gene: TRBV29-1
J gene: TRBJ1-2
D gene: -